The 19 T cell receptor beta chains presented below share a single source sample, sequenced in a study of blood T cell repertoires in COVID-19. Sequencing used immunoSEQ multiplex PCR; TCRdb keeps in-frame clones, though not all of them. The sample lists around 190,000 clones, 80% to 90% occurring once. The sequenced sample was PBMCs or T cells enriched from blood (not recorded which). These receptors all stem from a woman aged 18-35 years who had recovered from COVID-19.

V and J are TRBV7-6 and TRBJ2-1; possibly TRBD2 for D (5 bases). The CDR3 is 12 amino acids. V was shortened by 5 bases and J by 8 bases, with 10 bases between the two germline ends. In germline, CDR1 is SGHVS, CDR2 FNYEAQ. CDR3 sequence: CASSPTRYEQFF. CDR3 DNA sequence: TGTGCCAGCAGCCCAACTAGATATGAGCAGTTCTTC. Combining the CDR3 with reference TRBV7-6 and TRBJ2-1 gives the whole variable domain GAGVSQSPRYKVTKRGQDVALRCDPISGHVSLYWYRQALGQGPEFLTYFNYEAQQDKSGLPNDRFSAERPEGSISTLTIQRTEQRDSAMYRCASSPTRYEQFFGPGTRLTVL.

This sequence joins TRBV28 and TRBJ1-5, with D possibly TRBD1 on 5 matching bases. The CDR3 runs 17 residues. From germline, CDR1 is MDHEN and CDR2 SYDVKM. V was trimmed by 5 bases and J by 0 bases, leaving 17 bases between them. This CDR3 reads CASSTRDSAHSNQPQHF. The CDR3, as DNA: TGTGCCAGCAGTACCCGGGACTCAGCGCATAGCAATCAGCCCCAGCATTTT. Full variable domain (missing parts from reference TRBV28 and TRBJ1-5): DVKVTQSSRYLVKRTGEKVFLECVQDMDHENMFWYRQDPGLGLRLIYFSYDVKMKEKGDIPEGYSVSREKKERFSLILESASTNQTSMYLCASSTRDSAHSNQPQHFGDGTRLSIL.

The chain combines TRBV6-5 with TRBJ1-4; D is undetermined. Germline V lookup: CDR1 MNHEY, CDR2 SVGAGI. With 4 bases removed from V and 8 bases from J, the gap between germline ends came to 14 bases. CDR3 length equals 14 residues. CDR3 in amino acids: CASSSHITGEKLFF. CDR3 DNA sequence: TGTGCCAGCAGTTCGCACATAACGGGGGAAAAACTGTTTTTT.

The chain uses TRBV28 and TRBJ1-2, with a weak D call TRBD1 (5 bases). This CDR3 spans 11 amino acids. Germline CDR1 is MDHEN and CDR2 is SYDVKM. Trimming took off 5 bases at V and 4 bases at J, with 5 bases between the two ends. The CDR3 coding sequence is TGTGCCAGCAGTGGGGCCTATGGCTACACCTTC. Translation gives CASSGAYGYTF.

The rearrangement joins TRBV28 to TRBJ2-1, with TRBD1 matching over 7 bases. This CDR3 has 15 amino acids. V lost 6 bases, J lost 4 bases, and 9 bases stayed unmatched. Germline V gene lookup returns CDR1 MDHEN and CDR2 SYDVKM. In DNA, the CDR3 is TGTGCCAGCAGCGAGAAGACAGGGATTTACAATGAGCAGTTCTTC. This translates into CASSEKTGIYNEQFF. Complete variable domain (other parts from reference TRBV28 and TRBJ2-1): DVKVTQSSRYLVKRTGEKVFLECVQDMDHENMFWYRQDPGLGLRLIYFSYDVKMKEKGDIPEGYSVSREKKERFSLILESASTNQTSMYLCASSEKTGIYNEQFFGPGTRLTVL.

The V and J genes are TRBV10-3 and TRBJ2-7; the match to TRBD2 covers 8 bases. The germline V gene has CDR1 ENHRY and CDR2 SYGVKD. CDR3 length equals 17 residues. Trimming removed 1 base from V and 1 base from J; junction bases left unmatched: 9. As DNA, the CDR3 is TGTGCCATCAGTGAGTACGGTGCGGCTAGCGGGTCCTACGAGCAGTACTTC. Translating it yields CAISEYGAASGSYEQYF.

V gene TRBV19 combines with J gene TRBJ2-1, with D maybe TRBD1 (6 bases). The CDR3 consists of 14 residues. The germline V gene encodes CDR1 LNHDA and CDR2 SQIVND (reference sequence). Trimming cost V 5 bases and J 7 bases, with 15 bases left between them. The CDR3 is CASSQQGNPNEQFF. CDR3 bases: TGTGCCAGTAGTCAACAGGGTAACCCAAATGAGCAGTTCTTC.

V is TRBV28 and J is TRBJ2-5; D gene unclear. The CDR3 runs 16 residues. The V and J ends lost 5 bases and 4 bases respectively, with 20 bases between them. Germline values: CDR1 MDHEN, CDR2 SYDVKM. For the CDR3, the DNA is TGTGCCAGCAGTACCCAGGAACCCTCCGTTTCAGAGACCCAGTACTTC. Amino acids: CASSTQEPSVSETQYF.

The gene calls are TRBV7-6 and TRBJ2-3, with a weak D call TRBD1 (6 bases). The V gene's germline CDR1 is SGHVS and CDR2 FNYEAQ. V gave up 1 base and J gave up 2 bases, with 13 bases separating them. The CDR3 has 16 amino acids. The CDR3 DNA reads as TGTGCCAGCAGCTTAGTAGGGGGAATACCCACAGATACGCAGTATTTT. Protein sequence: CASSLVGGIPTDTQYF.

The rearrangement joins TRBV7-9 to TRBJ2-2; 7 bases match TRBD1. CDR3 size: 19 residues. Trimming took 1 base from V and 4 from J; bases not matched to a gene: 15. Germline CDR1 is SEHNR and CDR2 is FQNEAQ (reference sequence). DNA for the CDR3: TGTGCCAGCAGCTTAGGCTCAAACTTACAGGGGATAGTCACCGGGGAGCTGTTTTTT. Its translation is CASSLGSNLQGIVTGELFF.

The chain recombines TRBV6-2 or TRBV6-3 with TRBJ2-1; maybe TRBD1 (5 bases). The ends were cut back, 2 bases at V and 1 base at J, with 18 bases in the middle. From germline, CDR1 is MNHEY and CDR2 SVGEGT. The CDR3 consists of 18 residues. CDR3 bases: TGTGCCAGCAGTTACGGGGTTGGGCAGGGTTTTTCCTACAATGAGCAGTTCTTC. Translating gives CASSYGVGQGFSYNEQFF.

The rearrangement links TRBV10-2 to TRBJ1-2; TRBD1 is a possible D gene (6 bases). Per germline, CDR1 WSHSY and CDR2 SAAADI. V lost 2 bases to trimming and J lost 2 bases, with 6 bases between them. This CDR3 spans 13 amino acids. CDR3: CASSEDRNYGYTF. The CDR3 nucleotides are TGCGCCAGCAGTGAGGACAGGAACTATGGCTACACCTTC.

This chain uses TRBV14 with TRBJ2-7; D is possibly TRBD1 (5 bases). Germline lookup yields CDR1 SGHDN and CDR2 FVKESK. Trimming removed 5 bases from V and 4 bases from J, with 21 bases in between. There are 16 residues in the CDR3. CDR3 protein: CASSGLLDSTSYEQYF. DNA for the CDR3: TGTGCCAGCAGCGGCCTCCTAGACAGCACGTCGTACGAGCAGTACTTC.

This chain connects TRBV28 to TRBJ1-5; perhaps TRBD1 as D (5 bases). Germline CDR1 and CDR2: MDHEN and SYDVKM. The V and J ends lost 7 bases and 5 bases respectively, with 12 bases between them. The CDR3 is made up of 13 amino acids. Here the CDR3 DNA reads TGTGCCAGCACTCTTAGGGGTTATCAGCCCCAGCATTTT. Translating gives CASTLRGYQPQHF.

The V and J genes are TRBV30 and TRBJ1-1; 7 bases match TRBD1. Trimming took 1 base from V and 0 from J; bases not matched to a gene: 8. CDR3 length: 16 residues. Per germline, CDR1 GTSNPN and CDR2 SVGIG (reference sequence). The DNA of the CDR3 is TGTGCCTGGAGTGAAGGACTACAGGGGATGAACACTGAAGCTTTCTTT. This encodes CAWSEGLQGMNTEAFF. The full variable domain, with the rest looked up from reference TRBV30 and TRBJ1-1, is SQTIHQWPATLVQPVGSPLSLECTVEGTSNPNLYWYRQAAGRGLQLLFYSVGIGQISSEVPQNLSASRPQDRQFILSSKKLLLSDSGFYLCAWSEGLQGMNTEAFFGQGTRLTVV.

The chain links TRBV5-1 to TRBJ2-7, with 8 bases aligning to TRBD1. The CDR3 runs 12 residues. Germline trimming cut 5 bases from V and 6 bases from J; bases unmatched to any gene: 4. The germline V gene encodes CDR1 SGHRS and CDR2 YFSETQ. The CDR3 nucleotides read TGCGCCAGCAGTATGACAGGGGTCGAGCAGTACTTC. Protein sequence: CASSMTGVEQYF.

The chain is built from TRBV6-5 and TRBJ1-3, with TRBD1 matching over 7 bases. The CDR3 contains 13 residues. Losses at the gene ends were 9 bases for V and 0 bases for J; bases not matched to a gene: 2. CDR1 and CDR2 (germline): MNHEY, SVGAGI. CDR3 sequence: CASRDSSGNTIYF. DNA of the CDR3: TGTGCCAGTCGGGACAGCTCTGGAAACACCATATATTTT.

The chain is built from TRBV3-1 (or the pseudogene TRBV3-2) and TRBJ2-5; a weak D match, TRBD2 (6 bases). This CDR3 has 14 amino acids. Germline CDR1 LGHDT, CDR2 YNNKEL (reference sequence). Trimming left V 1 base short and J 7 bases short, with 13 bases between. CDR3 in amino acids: CASSQAAGLGTQYF. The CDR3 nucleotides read TGTGCCAGCAGCCAAGCGGCGGGGCTGGGGACCCAGTACTTC.

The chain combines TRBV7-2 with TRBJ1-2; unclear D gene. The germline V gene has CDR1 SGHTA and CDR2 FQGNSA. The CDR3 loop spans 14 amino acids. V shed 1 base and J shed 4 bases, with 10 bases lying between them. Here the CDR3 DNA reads TGTGCCAGCAGCTTAGTTGAGGCGAGCTATGGCTACACCTTC. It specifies CASSLVEASYGYTF.